This T cell receptor (beta chain) appears in the sequencing data of a study of blood T cell repertoires in COVID-19. Method: immunoSEQ multiplex PCR; TCRdb's copy keeps in-frame clones and lacks some. This table has about 470,000 clones, about nine tenths appearing once. The CDR3 consists of 14 residues. V lost 0 bases to trimming and J lost 6 bases; unmatched junction nucleotides: 4. CDR1 SGDLS and CDR2 YYNGEE come from the germline V gene. Adults between roughly 18 and 90 years of age took part from 20 to 25 US areas. Resolution of symptoms, clearance, or two negative PCRs was present in recovered Cohort 3 donors.

Sequencing was done on a sample of PBMCs or T cells enriched from blood (not recorded which). This sequence originates from a young woman who had recovered from COVID-19. This chain uses TRBV9 with TRBJ2-3, with 7 bases lining up with TRBD1. In DNA form, the CDR3 reads TGTGCCAGCAGCGTAGCTAGCAGGGGGGATACGCAGTATTTT. Amino acids: CASSVASRGDTQYF.